The next 27 T cell receptor beta chains were all read from a single sample in a study of cytomegalovirus exposure and HLA in healthy donors. The PCR used 60 Vbeta and 13 Jbeta primers. TCRdb's copy holds only in-frame clones and misses some; the assay was immunoSEQ multiplex PCR. This sample carries some 200,000 clones, 75% to 90% of them seen once, and the ten largest clones take roughly 6%. Sequenced material: PBMCs. The origin of the receptors is a middle-aged man in good health and CMV-seropositive.

The chain has TRBV2 and TRBJ2-1, with D maybe TRBD2 (7 bases). Trimming took 6 bases from V and 8 from J, leaving 23 bases between them. The CDR3 loop spans 16 amino acids. Germline CDR1 and CDR2: SNHLY and FYNNEI. CDR3 in amino acids: CASSVRGGGALDEQFF. CDR3 bases: TGTGCCAGCAGCGTCCGGGGTGGGGGGGCTTTGGATGAGCAGTTCTTC. Drawing the rest from reference TRBV2 and TRBJ2-1, the complete variable domain is EPEVTQTPSHQVTQMGQEVILRCVPISNHLYFYWYRQILGQKVEFLVSFYNNEISEKSEIFDDQFSVERPDGSNFTLKIRSTKLEDSAMYFCASSVRGGGALDEQFFGPGTRLTVL.

The chain is built from TRBV7-2 and TRBJ2-2; TRBD2 matches at 7 bases. The junction had 3 bases not matched to a gene; V was cut back by 3 bases and J by 5 bases. From germline, CDR1 is SGHTA and CDR2 FQGNSA. The CDR3 is 14 amino acids. Here the CDR3 DNA reads TGTGCCAGCAGCTTTTGGGGGGGGACCGGGGAGCTGTTTTTT. Translating gives CASSFWGGTGELFF.

This chain connects TRBV18 to TRBJ2-5; 8 positions match TRBD1. CDR3 length: 15 residues. Germline V gene lookup returns CDR1 KGHSH and CDR2 LQKENI. The trim removed 4 bases at V and 9 bases at J, leaving 13 bases unmatched. The CDR3 loop is CASSQPDRAKGAQYF. The DNA for the CDR3 is TGTGCCAGCTCACAACCGGACAGGGCCAAGGGGGCCCAGTACTTC.

The chain couples TRBV6-1 to TRBJ2-2, with D hard to call. Germline lookup yields CDR1 MNHNS and CDR2 SASEGT. This CDR3 comprises 12 residues. V was shortened by 3 bases and J by 6 bases, with 5 bases between the two germline ends. This CDR3 reads CASSDSPGELFF. DNA of the CDR3: TGTGCCAGCAGTGACTCCCCCGGGGAGCTGTTTTTT.

V is TRBV6-5 and J is TRBJ1-5; D is unclear. The germline V gene has CDR1 MNHEY and CDR2 SVGAGI. With 0 bases removed from V and 2 bases from J, the gap between germline ends came to 5 bases. There are 14 residues in the CDR3. The CDR3 protein is CASSYSAGNQPQHF. The DNA for the CDR3 is TGTGCCAGCAGTTACTCGGCAGGCAATCAGCCCCAGCATTTT.

The chain links TRBV15 to TRBJ2-7; 10 bases line up with TRBD1. V lost 1 base and J lost 3; bases outside the gene matches: 3. CDR3 size: 15 residues. Per the germline V gene, CDR1 is LNHNV and CDR2 is YYDKDF (reference sequence). The CDR3 sequence is CATSRGTGGDYEQYF. The DNA for the CDR3 is TGTGCCACCAGCAGAGGGACAGGGGGGGACTACGAGCAGTACTTC.

This chain uses TRBV4-3 with TRBJ1-6; D is ambiguous. This CDR3 is 15 amino acids long. V lost 3 bases to trimming and J lost 3 bases, with 9 bases between them. Per germline, CDR1 LGHNA and CDR2 YSLEER. CDR3: CASSHDIDYNSPLHF. The CDR3 nucleotides are TGCGCCAGCAGCCACGACATAGACTATAATTCACCCCTCCACTTT.

This clone was seen a handful of times. The rearrangement links TRBV27 to TRBJ2-3; 7 nucleotides align to TRBD2. The J segment lost 0 bases and the V segment lost 8 bases, leaving 8 bases of the junction unmatched. CDR3 size: 15 residues. Germline CDR1 and CDR2: MNHEY and SMNVEV (reference sequence). CDR3 nucleotides: TGTGCCAGCCTAGTATGGGAGGGAAGCACAGATACGCAGTATTTT. Translating it yields CASLVWEGSTDTQYF.

This clone has just one count. The chain has TRBV4-3 and TRBJ2-1, with no clear D. CDR1 is LGHNA and CDR2 is YSLEER in the germline V gene. This CDR3 contains 17 residues. V gave up 1 base and J gave up 4 bases, with 17 bases separating them. The CDR3 DNA sequence: TGCGCCAGCAGCCAAGTCTCGGGTCTACGGGTTTACAATGAGCAGTTCTTC. It yields the protein CASSQVSGLRVYNEQFF.

The chain carries TRBV6-5 and TRBJ1-2, with a possible D match to TRBD1 (5 bases). Trimming shortened V by 8 bases and J by 7 bases, and 20 bases separated the two germline ends. Germline CDR1 is MNHEY and CDR2 is SVGAGI. This CDR3 is 14 amino acids long. For the CDR3, the DNA is TGTGCCAGCTCCCGAGGGGCGGGGGATATTGGCTACACCTTC. As protein: CASSRGAGDIGYTF.

The chain combines TRBV28 with TRBJ2-3; TRBD1 aligns across 7 bases. Germline CDR1 and CDR2: MDHEN and SYDVKM. Trimming cost V 4 bases and J 4 bases; bases outside gene matches: 8. The length of the CDR3 is 15 residues. In nucleotides, the CDR3 is TGTGCCAGCAGTTCTACAGGGGTGGGATCAGATACGCAGTATTTT. It is translated as CASSSTGVGSDTQYF.

The chain has TRBV5-4 and TRBJ1-2, with 9 bases that match TRBD1. The V gene's germline CDR1 is SGHNT and CDR2 YYREEE (reference sequence). The CDR3 contains 15 residues. Trimming removed 4 bases from V and 4 bases from J; junction bases left unmatched: 8. For the CDR3, the DNA is TGTGCCAGCAGCGAGAGGGGACAGGGTTCCTATGGCTACACCTTC. Protein sequence: CASSERGQGSYGYTF.

The gene calls are TRBV9 and TRBJ2-7; D is perhaps TRBD2 (6 bases). V lost 0 bases and J 2 bases, leaving 9 bases between the germline ends. The CDR3 is made up of 14 amino acids. Germline CDR1 and CDR2: SGDLS and YYNGEE. The CDR3 bases are TGTGCCAGCAGCGTAGCGGGAGCTCCCTACGAGCAGTACTTC. Translation: CASSVAGAPYEQYF.

The rearrangement links TRBV9 to TRBJ1-2; the D gene is possibly TRBD1 (6 bases). CDR1 is SGDLS, CDR2 YYNGEE, per germline. V was cut by 3 bases and J by 2 bases, with 17 bases left in between. CDR3 length equals 16 residues. The CDR3 sequence is CASSEGRQGWNYGYTF. DNA of the CDR3: TGTGCCAGCAGCGAGGGGCGGCAGGGGTGGAACTATGGCTACACCTTC.

V is TRBV2 and J is TRBJ1-1; no firm D call. CDR3 length: 13 residues. Trimming took 2 bases from V and 1 from J, leaving 5 bases between them. Germline CDR1 is SNHLY and CDR2 is FYNNEI. CDR3 protein: CASSEHRNTEAFF. CDR3 DNA sequence: TGTGCCAGCAGTGAACACAGGAACACTGAAGCTTTCTTT.

The chain combines TRBV9 with TRBJ2-3; 8 bases are shared with TRBD2. Germline V gives CDR1 SGDLS, CDR2 YYNGEE. This CDR3 comprises 14 residues. Trimming cost V 2 bases and J 5 bases; bases outside gene matches: 4. CDR3 DNA sequence: TGTGCCAGCAGCGTGGGACTAGAAGTAGATACGCAGTATTTT. This translates into CASSVGLEVDTQYF.

The V gene is TRBV7-5, the J gene TRBJ2-7; no check of the table's D call, TRBD1, against the DNA was made. TRBV7-5 is a pseudogene. The CDR3 is 13 residues long. The CDR3 reads CARSLVWTYEQYF. CDR3 in DNA: TGTGCCAGAAGCTTAGTATGGACATACGAGCAGTACTTC.

The chain carries TRBV7-2 and TRBJ1-2, with 11 nucleotides matching TRBD1. CDR3 length equals 16 residues. V dropped 5 bases and J dropped 4; count of bases not matched to a gene: 9. CDR1 and CDR2 (germline): SGHTA, FQGNSA. CDR3 DNA: TGTGCCAGCAGCCCCGGACAGGGGGCCCGTGGCTATGGCTACACCTTC. It translates to CASSPGQGARGYGYTF.

The rearrangement uses TRBV9 and TRBJ2-7, with 8 bases that match TRBD1. CDR3 size: 13 residues. V was clipped by 3 bases and J by 5 bases; unmatched bases: 4. From germline, CDR1 is SGDLS and CDR2 YYNGEE. CDR3 sequence (DNA): TGTGCCAGCAGCGCGGACAGGGCGCACGAGCAGTACTTC. Translated: CASSADRAHEQYF. Based on the CDR3 plus reference TRBV9 and TRBJ2-7, the full variable domain is DSGVTQTPKHLITATGQRVTLRCSPRSGDLSVYWYQQSLDQGLQFLIQYYNGEERAKGNILERFSAQQFPDLHSELNLSSLELGDSALYFCASSADRAHEQYFGPGTRLTVT.

The sample holds one count of this clone. Written as DNA, the CDR3 is TGTGCCAGCAGCTTACGAGGGATCAATCAGCCCCAGCATTTT. Translated, it gives CASSLRGINQPQHF. The rearrangement joins TRBV7-2 to TRBJ1-5; D uncertain. Trimming pared 2 bases from V and 3 bases from J, leaving 8 bases between. From germline, CDR1 is SGHTA and CDR2 FQGNSA. The CDR3 runs 14 residues.

This clone has a handful of counts. V gene TRBV4-3 combines with J gene TRBJ1-2; no reliable D call. Germline CDR1 reads LGHNA; CDR2 reads YSLEER. This CDR3 spans 15 amino acids. Trimming stripped 0 bases from V and 5 bases from J, with 13 bases between. The CDR3 here is CASSQDVSGVYGYTF. The CDR3 DNA sequence: TGCGCCAGCAGCCAAGATGTGTCCGGGGTTTATGGCTACACCTTC.

The V and J genes are TRBV7-3 and TRBJ2-7; tentatively, D is TRBD2 (7 bases). CDR3 length: 15 residues. CDR1 and CDR2 (germline): SGHTA, FQGTGA. The ends were cut back, 3 bases at V and 4 bases at J, with 16 bases in the middle. As DNA, the CDR3 is TGTGCCAGCAGCTTGGCCCCCGGGGGGCGGTACGAGCAGTACTTC. It is translated as CASSLAPGGRYEQYF. The full variable domain, with the rest looked up from reference TRBV7-3 and TRBJ2-7, is GAGVSQTPSNKVTEKGKYVELRCDPISGHTALYWYRQSLGQGPEFLIYFQGTGAADDSGLPNDRFFAVRPEGSVSTLKIQRTERGDSAVYLCASSLAPGGRYEQYFGPGTRLTVT.

The J gene is TRBJ2-1, the V gene TRBV6-4, with 14 bases matching TRBD2. V gave up 6 bases and J gave up 8 bases; unmatched junction bases: 6. The CDR3 sequence is 15 residues long. Germline V gene lookup returns CDR1 MRHNA and CDR2 SNTAGT. CDR3 sequence: CASRATSGGADEQFF. The DNA for the CDR3 is TGTGCCAGCAGAGCGACTAGCGGGGGGGCAGATGAGCAGTTCTTC.

The chain combines TRBV6-5 with TRBJ1-2, with D possibly matching TRBD1 (5 bases). Deletions cut 6 bases from V and 5 bases from J, with 10 bases between. The CDR3 runs 12 residues. The germline V gene encodes CDR1 MNHEY and CDR2 SVGAGI. Written as DNA, the CDR3 is TGTGCCAGCAGACAGGTTCCTTATGGCTACACCTTC. Translation: CASRQVPYGYTF.

The rearrangement links TRBV5-4 to TRBJ2-1; 8 bases map to TRBD2. Looked up from germline, CDR1 is SGHNT and CDR2 is YYREEE (reference sequence). This CDR3 has 16 amino acids. After removal of 4 bases from V and 0 bases from J, the junction contained 6 bases not matched to a gene. The CDR3 DNA sequence: TGTGCCAGCAGCCCGGGGGGGGTGAGCTCCTACAATGAGCAGTTCTTC. Translation: CASSPGGVSSYNEQFF.

The chain recombines TRBV9 with TRBJ1-2; 8 bases map to TRBD1. V lost 6 bases and J lost 7; bases outside the gene matches: 8. The CDR3 is 13 amino acids. Germline CDR1 SGDLS, CDR2 YYNGEE. The DNA of the CDR3 is TGTGCCAGCATGGAGGTGGACAGGGCTGGCTACACCTTC. Residues: CASMEVDRAGYTF.

J is TRBJ1-2 and V is TRBV11-2; no firm D call. Germline V CDR1 and CDR2: SGHAT, FQNNGV. Trimming pared 0 bases from V and 7 bases from J, leaving 3 bases between. The CDR3 runs to 11 residues. This CDR3 is CASSLDGGYTF. The CDR3 DNA reads as TGTGCCAGCAGCTTAGACGGTGGCTACACCTTC.